This entry is about one T cell receptor beta chain. What antigen it recognizes has not been identified. There are no base qualities to consult, and no much larger clone falls within one base. The sample comes from a study of shared clonotypes between healthy human individuals (dated by TCRdb to 2020 to 2021). For the wider study: The cohort included a few men and two women between 18 and 49 years of age. Between about 0.9 and 8.9 billion PBMCs per donor were obtained by leukapheresis. To estimate repertoire size and how much clonotypes are shared between individuals, the study performed deep sequencing of blood TCR repertoires from five healthy adults. Different laboratories and diverse techniques were used to prepare libraries and sequence TCR repertoires, to increase sequencing depth and limit assay-specific biases. For each donor, CD4 naive and CD4 memory were each run on three plates, CD8 naive on two plates, and CD8 memory on one plate.

The donors were healthy, HIV-negative adults who had no recently reported acute infections or vaccinations. Every donor was a Caucasian adult residing in Nashville, Tennessee, USA. CD4+ T cells were enriched by magnetic negative selection; naive cells were then positively selected on CD45RA, and the negative fraction formed the memory subset. Blood was collected by leukapheresis, and PBMCs were isolated by Ficoll-Histopaque density gradient centrifugation and then cryopreserved in liquid nitrogen vapor phase. Analytical flow cytometry was used to check the purity and quantity of every magnetically sorted T cell population. Genomic DNA was isolated from each sorted fraction and quantified by UV absorbance on a Nanodrop 2000c. Using the deep immunoSEQ assay, TCR CDR3 regions were amplified from genomic DNA by multiplex PCR. For each cell subset, the extracted genomic DNA was distributed evenly across all wells of several immunoSEQ 96-well plates, and each plate served as one replicate. For sorted subsets, each replicate PCR was loaded with roughly 190 ng genomic DNA, equivalent to 25,000 to 30,000 T cell genomes. The purified libraries were quantified using a Qubit 3.0 fluorometer, sized with a Bioanalyzer 2100, and then quantified again using the KAPA Library Quantification kit. Each immunoSEQ 96-well plate was sequenced on its own single-read 150-cycle Illumina NextSeq 550 flow cell. In the source study's methods: Because the immunoSEQ output included only junctional sequences and no quality scores, the filtering could not be the same as the filtering used for full-length reads. To assign V/J genes and CDR3, sequences were annotated using PyIR, a Python wrapper for IgBLAST v1.9, with IMGT germline references. Reads were removed for weak V/J assignments (E-value above 1e-6), missing CDR3, stop codons, out-of-frame junctions, or ambiguous translated residues. V3J clonotypes were defined as sequences sharing the same inferred V gene, J gene, and CDR3 amino acid sequence. Percentage overlap between repertoires was calculated by dividing the number of shared unique clonotypes by the size of the smaller repertoire. Richness of each repertoire was evaluated using RTK rarefaction, the Chao1 estimator, and Recon v2.1 estimates of unobserved clonotypes. OLGA was used to compute generation probabilities for all TCRbeta clonotypes that the gDNA method yielded from a handful of donors. In TCRdb, the immuneACCESS table is reduced to in-frame sequences with V and J assigned. These tables do not hold every clone; where another copy was compared, an unresolved V gene accounts for under half, and the others remain unexplained. The V and J calls and clone size are taken from that table; D and trimming were inferred from the DNA. Within this sample are about 1 million clones, with around 76% of them counted one time only. 1.2% to 1.5% of the sample is in the top ten clones.

Results and caveats for the whole study, not just this receptor: Because the study included a small number of donors, the genetic and exposure-history diversity represented was limited. Based on pairwise subsampling, the degree of clonotype sharing among donors was expected to be affected by sequencing depth. Sampling was restricted to blood, and TCR repertoires in tissue are likely to differ from TCR repertoires in blood. Compared with non-shared clonotypes, clonotypes shared by all four sorted-subset donors had higher generation probabilities. Naive subsets generally had larger estimated clonotype richness than memory subsets. Even with the large sequencing depth, rarefaction of the sorted-subset datasets indicated that sequencing was incomplete. Across four donors, about 5% of naive CD4, 3% to 3.5% of naive CD8, 2% to 2.5% of memory CD4, and 0.4% to 0.45% of memory CD8 clonotypes were shared.

The clonotype comes from a man aged 18 to 30 in good health. Sequenced input: memory CD4+ T cells sorted from blood. In the paper's terms, the cell subset or site label means: CD45RA-negative fraction.

The CDR3 here reads CASSLVYTYEQYF. The sequenced DNA is TGTGCCAGCAGCTTGGTTTACACCTACGAGCAGTACTTC. The V and J segments used are TRBV11-2 and TRBJ2-7; a confident D gene designation cannot be given. At the junction V is shortened by 3 bases and J by 2 bases, with 8 bases in between. Reading the germline V gene gives CDR1 SGHAT and CDR2 FQNNGV. The CDR3 covers 13 residues, taking in both the cysteine and the phenylalanine. Of all the DNA, just the CDR3 is kept, 39 bases in frame from base 1.